This T cell receptor (beta chain) came from a study of OX40 agonist ivuxolimab in advanced cancers. Study-level background: Ivuxolimab was a fully human IgG2 agonistic monoclonal antibody targeting the costimulatory receptor OX40 (CD134). Intravenous ivuxolimab was administered to patients every 2 weeks at six dose levels: 0.01, 0.1, 0.3, 1.5, 3 and 10 mg/kg. Of the approximately 50 patients in dose escalation, around 20 had hepatocellular carcinoma, about 15 had melanoma, 9 had renal cell carcinoma and 9 had head and neck cancer. In the dose-escalation cohort, more than 75% of patients were male, and the mean age was around 60 years, with a range of 23 to 79. Prior anti-PD-1, anti-PD-L1 or anti-CTLA-4 therapy was permitted, and about two fifths of dose-escalation patients had received checkpoint inhibitors. Partial responses occurred in three dose-escalation patients, of whom one had hepatocellular carcinoma and two had cutaneous melanoma. Peripheral TCRbeta sequencing was intended to test whether TCR sequence diversity was altered and clonal T-cell expansion was caused by ivuxolimab. The monotherapy dose-escalation portion (N of about 50 patients) of the phase I ivuxolimab trial is reported in the paper.

Patients with autoimmune disease history or receiving systemic immunosuppression were excluded from the trial. Peripheral blood for TCR sequencing was drawn from every dose cohort at baseline, at cycle 4 day 1 and at cycle 7 day 1. Samples came from an open-label, multicenter, first-in-human phase I dose-escalation trial of ivuxolimab. Adults with locally advanced or metastatic melanoma, renal cell carcinoma, hepatocellular carcinoma or head and neck squamous cell carcinoma were enrolled in the trial. CD4+ and CD8+ T cells were sorted separately from peripheral blood before TCR sequencing. Concerning this clone itself: The specificity of this receptor is unknown. No qualities accompany the bases; no much larger clone lies one base away.

Looking up the germline V gene (reference sequence) yields CDR1 SGHAT and CDR2 FQDESV. The cysteine opens and the phenylalanine closes a CDR3 of 14 amino acids. The sequence is cut down to CDR3 DNA, 42 bases in frame from base 1. The V end loses 5 bases and the J end loses 1 base, and a stretch of 11 bases separates them. To sequence the TCRbeta CDR3 region, genomic DNA was isolated from the sorted cells. The immunoSEQ Assay was used for sequencing of TCRbeta CDR3 regions. Not all clones reach the TCRdb copy of this immuneACCESS table, which keeps in-frame sequences only. Checked studies attribute under half of the gap to unresolved V genes and leave the rest unexplained. The sample contains 50,000 to 70,000 clones, about 83% of them found a single time. Of the sample, around 0.76% falls within the top ten clones. Paper-wide results and their limitations: After ivuxolimab, CD8+ T cells had more expanded clones than CD4+ T cells on average. In the 0.1-3.0 mg/kg groups, partial responders were among the patients with the lowest normalized peripheral clonal expansion, particularly in CD8+ T cells. The antigen specificity of the peripheral T cells that underwent clonal expansion was not determined. Low levels of normalized T-cell clonal expansion were also shown by some nonresponding patients. At doses from 0.1 to 3.0 mg/kg, clonal expansion was seen in both CD4+ and CD8+ blood T cells between baseline and week 6.

This TCR came from an adult with an advanced solid tumor such as melanoma, head and neck, liver or kidney cancer. The chain was built from TRBV11-1 and TRBJ1-1, with the D gene not confidently named. Here the sequenced sample was CD4+ or CD8+ T cells sorted from blood, taken in a trial of the OX40 agonist ivuxolimab. The CDR3 corresponds to CASSLRRENTEAFF. The base sequence is TGTGCCAGCAGCCTCCGACGAGAGAACACTGAAGCTTTCTTT. This CDR3, with the reference TRBV11-1 and TRBJ1-1 proteins standing in past its ends, gives the full variable domain EAEVAQSPRYKITEKSQAVAFWCDPISGHATLYWYRQILGQGPELLVQFQDESVVDDSQLPKDRFSAERLKGVDSTLKIQPAELGDSAMYLCASSLRRENTEAFFGQGTRLTVV.